The source of this T cell receptor beta chain is a study of blood T cell repertoires in COVID-19. The wider study: Donors in the United States, Italy and Spain gave samples during acute or convalescent COVID-19.

This clone was found a few times. Trimming left V 6 bases short and J 5 bases short, with 10 bases between. Germline CDR1 is SGHNT and CDR2 is YENEEA. CDR3 length: 13 amino acids. Per the study methods: Reference gene primer amplification yielded estimated nucleated cell counts. Libraries were prepared by immunoSEQ multiplex PCR; TCRdb keeps only in-frame clonotypes and omits some of them. That table supplies the V and J calls and clone size; D and trimming were determined from the DNA. The sample yields under 200,000 clones, 84% seen once. The chain carries TRBV11-3 and TRBJ2-2; D perhaps matches TRBD1 (5 bases). The sample was peripheral blood. This TCR was sampled from a man between 40 and 49 years old who had recovered from COVID-19. CDR3 region: CASRSRGTGELFF. The CDR3 DNA sequence: TGTGCCAGCAGATCTAGGGGTACCGGGGAGCTGTTTTTT.